This TCR beta chain originates from a study of cytomegalovirus exposure and HLA in healthy donors. Whole-study results and caveats: Confirmation was obtained in vitro that three CMV-associated chains are specific for CMV antigens.

A note on this clone: Antigen: not known.

Method: immunoSEQ multiplex PCR; TCRdb's copy keeps in-frame clones and lacks some. This table has around 150,000 clones, 80% to 90% appearing once. J gave up 4 bases and V 7 bases, and 9 bases lay outside the gene matches. The CDR3 covers 14 residues. CDR1 is MNHNS, CDR2 SASEGT, per germline. This TCR was sampled from a woman between 18 and 29 years old in good health and CMV-seropositive. This chain links TRBV6-1 with TRBJ2-7, with 8 bases lining up with TRBD1. Specimen: PBMCs. CDR3 nucleotide sequence: TGTGCCAGCAATGGGGACAGGTTTGGTTACGAGCAGTACTTC. Translating it yields CASNGDRFGYEQYF.